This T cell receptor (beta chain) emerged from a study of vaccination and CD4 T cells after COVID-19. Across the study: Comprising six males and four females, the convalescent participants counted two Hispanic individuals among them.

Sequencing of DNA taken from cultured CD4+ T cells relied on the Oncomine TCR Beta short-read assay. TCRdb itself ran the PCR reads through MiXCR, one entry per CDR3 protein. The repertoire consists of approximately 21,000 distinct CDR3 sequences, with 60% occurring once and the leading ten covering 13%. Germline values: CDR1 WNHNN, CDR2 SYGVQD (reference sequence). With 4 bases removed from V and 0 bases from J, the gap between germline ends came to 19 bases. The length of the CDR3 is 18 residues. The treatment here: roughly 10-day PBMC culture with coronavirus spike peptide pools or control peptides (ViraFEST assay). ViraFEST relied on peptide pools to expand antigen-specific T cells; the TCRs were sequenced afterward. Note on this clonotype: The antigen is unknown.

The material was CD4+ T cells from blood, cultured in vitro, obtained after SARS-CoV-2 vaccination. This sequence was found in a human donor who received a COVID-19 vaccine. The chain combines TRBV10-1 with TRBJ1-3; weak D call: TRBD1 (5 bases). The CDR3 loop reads CASSGGVPTGGSGNTIYF. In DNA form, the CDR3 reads TGCGCCAGCAGTGGGGGGGTTCCAACAGGCGGCTCTGGAAACACCATATATTTT.